What follows is one T cell receptor (beta chain) and its context. The data were produced by immunoSEQ multiplex PCR, yet TCRdb's version contains in-frame clones alone and is incomplete. The table lists tens of thousands of clones, about 77% of them singletons. This sample is drawn from a study of blood T cell repertoires in COVID-19. The germline gives CDR1 KGHSH, CDR2 LQKENI. Losses at the gene ends were 6 bases for V and 1 base for J; bases not matched to a gene: 8. The CDR3 contains 16 residues. V and J are TRBV18 and TRBJ1-1, with 10 bases lining up with TRBD1. Specimen: peripheral blood. The source is a man in his sixties or seventies with COVID-19, enrolled during active disease. CDR3 loop: CASSRATGGSNTEAFF. In DNA form, the CDR3 reads TGTGCCAGCTCGCGGGCGACAGGGGGCTCGAACACTGAAGCTTTCTTT.